The sequence of this TCR beta chain was determined in a study of shared clonotypes between healthy human individuals. On this clone: This specimen includes other DNA sequences encoding the same CDR3.

Sequencing was performed with immunoSEQ multiplex PCR; in TCRdb, only in-frame clones are kept and a portion is missing. The sample has about 2.4 million clones, 93% seen once; the top ten hold 0.36%. CD4+ cells yielded CD45RA+ naive and CD45RA-negative memory subsets. CDR3 size: 15 residues. In germline, CDR1 is LNHNV, CDR2 YYDKDF (reference sequence). Trimming stripped 1 base from V and 1 base from J, with 5 bases between. The specimen was naive CD4+ T cells from PBMCs. As to subset: CD45RA+ positively selected. This receptor was obtained from a man younger than 35 in good health. Some clones in this sample may be carry-over from other donors' samples. The V and J genes are TRBV15 and TRBJ2-6; D is unclear. This CDR3 is CATSRGGSGANVLTF. As DNA, the CDR3 is TGTGCCACCAGCAGAGGGGGATCTGGGGCCAACGTCCTGACTTTC.